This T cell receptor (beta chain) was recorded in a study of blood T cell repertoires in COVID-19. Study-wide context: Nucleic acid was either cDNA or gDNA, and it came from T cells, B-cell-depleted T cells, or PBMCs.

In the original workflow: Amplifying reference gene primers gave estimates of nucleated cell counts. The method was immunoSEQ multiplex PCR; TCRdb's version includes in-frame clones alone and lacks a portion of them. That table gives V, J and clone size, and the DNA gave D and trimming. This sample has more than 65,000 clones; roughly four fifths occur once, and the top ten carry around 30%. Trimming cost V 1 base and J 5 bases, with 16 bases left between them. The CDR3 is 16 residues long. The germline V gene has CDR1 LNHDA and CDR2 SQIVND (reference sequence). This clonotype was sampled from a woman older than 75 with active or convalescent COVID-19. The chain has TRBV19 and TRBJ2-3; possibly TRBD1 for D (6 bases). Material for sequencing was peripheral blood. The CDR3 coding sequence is TGTGCCAGTAGTATAGTCGACGCAGGGGCAGGAGATACGCAGTATTTT. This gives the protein CASSIVDAGAGDTQYF.